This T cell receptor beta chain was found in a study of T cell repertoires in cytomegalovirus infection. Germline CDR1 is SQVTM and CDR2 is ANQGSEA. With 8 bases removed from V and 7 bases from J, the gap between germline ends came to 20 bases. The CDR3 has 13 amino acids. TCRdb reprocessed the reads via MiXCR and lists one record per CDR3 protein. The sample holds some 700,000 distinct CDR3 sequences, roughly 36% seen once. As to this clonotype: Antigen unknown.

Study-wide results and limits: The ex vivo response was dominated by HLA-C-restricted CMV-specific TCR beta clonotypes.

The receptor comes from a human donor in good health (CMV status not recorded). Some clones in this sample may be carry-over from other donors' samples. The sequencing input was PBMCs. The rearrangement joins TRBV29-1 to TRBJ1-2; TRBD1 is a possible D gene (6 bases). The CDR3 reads CSFRPGTTGGYTF. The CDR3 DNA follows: TGCAGCTTTCGACCGGGGACAACCGGTGGCTACACCTTC.